The 7 T cell receptor beta chains reported below all come from one sample, sequenced in a study of T cells after yellow fever vaccination. TCRdb itself ran the 5' RACE reads through MiXCR, one entry per CDR3 protein. Found here are over 250,000 distinct CDR3 sequences, around 5.3% of them singletons; the top ten hold roughly 3%. This specimen was CD4+ T cells sorted from PBMCs, taken on the day of the yellow fever booster vaccination. The receptors originated from a young man who received the YFV17D yellow fever vaccine.

This clonotype occurred a few times. The rearrangement links TRBV4-3 to TRBJ1-2; D uncertain. This CDR3 is built from 13 residues. Germline V gene lookup returns CDR1 LGHNA and CDR2 YSLEER. V dropped 0 bases and J dropped 4 bases, with 6 bases sitting between them. Written as DNA, the CDR3 is TGCGCCAGCAGCCAAGACAGGACCTATGGCTACACCTTC. It translates to CASSQDRTYGYTF.

This clonotype was observed many times. The V call is TRBV7-2, the J call TRBJ2-2, with D hard to call. Trimming shortened V by 2 bases and J by 3 bases, and 10 bases separated the two germline ends. This CDR3 has 15 amino acids. Germline CDR1 and CDR2: SGHTA and FQGNSA. The CDR3 region is CASSLWQTHTGELFF. CDR3 nucleotide sequence: TGTGCCAGCAGCTTATGGCAGACTCACACCGGGGAGCTGTTTTTT.

The V call is TRBV12-3 or TRBV12-4, the J call TRBJ1-2, with TRBD1 matching over 9 bases. Losses at the gene ends were 7 bases for V and 4 bases for J; bases not matched to a gene: 7. The CDR3 has 14 residues. The CDR3 spells CASKPGQGRYGYTF. The DNA for the CDR3 is TGTGCCAGCAAACCGGGACAGGGACGCTATGGCTACACCTTC.

As regards this clonotype: Given the absence of the conserved phenylalanine or tryptophan at the CDR3 end, a read error is likely. The chain has TRBV7-2 and TRBJ2-5, with 7 bases aligning to TRBD2. Looked up from germline, CDR1 is SGHTA and CDR2 is FQGNSA. This CDR3 has 19 residues. CDR3 sequence (DNA): TGTGCCAGCAGCTTACTCGAGAGGGTAGGACTAGGGTTACAAGAGCCCCAGTACTAC. It is translated as CASSLLERVGLGLQEPQYY.

This sequence joins TRBV2 and TRBJ1-5; no firm D call. Between the trimmed V and J ends, which lost 4 bases and 7 bases, there was a span of 8 bases. The germline V gene encodes CDR1 SNHLY and CDR2 FYNNEI. The CDR3 runs to 12 residues. The chain's CDR3 is CASSATGQPQHF. The CDR3 region has the DNA TGTGCCAGCAGTGCTACGGGGCAGCCCCAGCATTTT.

The chain carries TRBV6-2 or TRBV6-3 and TRBJ2-1; the D gene is possibly TRBD2 (5 bases). Germline V gene sequence: CDR1 MNHEY, CDR2 SVGEGT. The CDR3 length is 16 residues. V lost 4 bases, J lost 1 base, and 14 bases lay in between. Written as DNA, the CDR3 is TGTGCCAGCAGTTCCTTTGTGGGGAGATCCTACAATGAGCAGTTCTTC. Translating gives CASSSFVGRSYNEQFF.

The chain has TRBV27 and TRBJ2-2, with D maybe TRBD2 (7 bases). Deletions cut 6 bases from V and 6 bases from J, with 14 bases between. Germline CDR1 reads MNHEY; CDR2 reads SMNVEV (reference sequence). This CDR3 comprises 14 residues. Here the CDR3 reads CASRSQGRAGELFF. The CDR3 nucleotides are TGTGCCAGCAGGAGTCAGGGGAGGGCCGGGGAGCTGTTTTTT.